This T cell receptor beta chain was recorded in a study of OX40 agonist ivuxolimab in advanced cancers. Study context: Under the entry rules, prior anti-PD-1, anti-PD-L1 or anti-CTLA-4 therapy was allowed, and approximately 40% had some. The study's findings and limits: Low normalized T-cell clonal expansion was also seen in some nonresponders.

As for this clone: Its antigen remains unknown.

V gave up 6 bases and J gave up 4 bases; unmatched junction bases: 9. The CDR3 covers 16 residues. Germline assignment: CDR1 MDHEN and CDR2 SYDVKM. Assay used: immunoSEQ multiplex PCR; TCRdb lists only in-frame clones, some missing. The sample lists tens of thousands of clones; 80% were seen once. The input for sequencing was CD4+ or CD8+ T cells sorted from blood, taken in a trial of the OX40 agonist ivuxolimab. The rearrangement links TRBV28 to TRBJ1-3; 10 nucleotides agree with TRBD1. This receptor was taken from an adult with an advanced solid tumor such as melanoma, head and neck, liver or kidney cancer. In nucleotides, the CDR3 is TGTGCCAGCAGGTCGCTGGACAGGGGGTACGGAAACACCATATATTTT. The encoded protein is CASRSLDRGYGNTIYF.